This T cell receptor (beta chain) comes out of a study of blood T cells in healthy people across ages. The use of a sample-barcoded 5' primer and a J-beta primer mix characterized a second PCR of roughly 6 to 11 cycles. MiXCR was run by TCRdb on the 5' RACE reads, yielding one entry per CDR3 protein. The repertoire consists of about 1.4 million distinct CDR3 sequences, with 45% to 70% occurring once and the leading ten covering 5% to 7%. Trimming took off 1 base at V and 5 bases at J, with 9 bases between the two ends. There are 15 residues in the CDR3. CDR1 is SNHLY and CDR2 is FYNNEI in the germline V gene.

This chain joins TRBV2 and TRBJ1-6; a possible D gene is TRBD1 (5 bases). Sequenced sample: blood. This sequence originates from a man aged 18 to 35 in good health. DNA for the CDR3: TGTGCCAGCAGTGAAGGACGAGGGGATAATTCACCCCTCCACTTT. Its protein product is CASSEGRGDNSPLHF.